This T cell receptor beta chain stems from a study of T cell responses to AZD1222 COVID-19 vaccine. The method was immunoSEQ multiplex PCR; TCRdb's version includes in-frame clones alone and lacks a portion of them. Here the sample spans roughly 200,000 clones, about 93% being singletons. Germline V gene data show CDR1 as MDHEN and CDR2 as SYDVKM. This CDR3 is built from 17 residues. Trimming pared 5 bases from V and 4 bases from J, leaving 24 bases between. Study findings and constraints: Across the whole spike, CD4 TCRs peaked at regions 160-218 and 743-854. Possibly, clonal diversity was underestimated; donors were largely white British and included more females. Once two AZD1222 doses were given, Spike-specific TCR breadth and depth went up.

This clone is a singleton in its sample. Its antigen is as yet unknown. The rearrangement uses TRBV28 and TRBJ2-7; D may be TRBD2 (5 bases). The TCR was taken from an adult who received the MenACWY meningococcal vaccine as a control. The sample in question was peripheral blood, obtained 28 days after the second dose of the MenACWY control vaccine. The CDR3 sequence: CASSPAGLASARYEQYF. In nucleotides, the CDR3 is TGTGCCAGCAGTCCGGCGGGTTTGGCAAGCGCGCGATACGAGCAGTACTTC.